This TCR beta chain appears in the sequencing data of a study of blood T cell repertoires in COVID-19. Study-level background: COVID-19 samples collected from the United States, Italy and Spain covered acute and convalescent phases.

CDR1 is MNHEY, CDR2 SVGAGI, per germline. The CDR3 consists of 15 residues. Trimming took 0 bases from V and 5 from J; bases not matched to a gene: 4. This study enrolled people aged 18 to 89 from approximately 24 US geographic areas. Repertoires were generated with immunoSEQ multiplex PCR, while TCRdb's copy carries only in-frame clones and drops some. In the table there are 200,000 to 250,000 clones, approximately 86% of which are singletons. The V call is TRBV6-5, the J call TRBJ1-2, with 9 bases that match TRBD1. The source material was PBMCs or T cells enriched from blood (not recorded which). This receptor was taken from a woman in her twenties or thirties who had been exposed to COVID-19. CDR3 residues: CASSYSRQGGYGYTF. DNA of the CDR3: TGTGCCAGCAGTTACTCGAGACAGGGGGGATATGGCTACACCTTC.